The rows below give T cell receptor beta chains drawn from one sample of a study of early T cells in non-severe SARS-CoV-2 infection. One entry per CDR3 protein results from TCRdb running MiXCR on the 5' RACE reads. This table holds some 70,000 distinct CDR3 sequences, roughly a tenth found once. The sequenced sample consisted of whole blood. These receptors were obtained from an adult who was a healthcare worker with PCR-confirmed SARS-CoV-2 infection or an uninfected control (not recorded which). CDR3s include the opening cysteine and the closing phenylalanine or tryptophan. D genes are given only for firm matches. The size entry is marked missing in some rows and otherwise reads once, few, many or a size class.

CDR3 length	V gene	J gene	D gene	clone size	CDR3 protein	CDR3 DNA
11	TRBV6-5	TRBJ2-7	.	few	CASREDEEQYF	TGTGCCAGCAGGGAGGACGAGGAGCAGTACTTC
16	TRBV7-9	TRBJ2-1	.	.	CASSLGRGLVYNEQFF	TGTGCCAGCAGCTTAGGTCGTGGTTTGGTATACAATGAGCAGTTCTTC
14	TRBV12-3/TRBV12-4	TRBJ1-5	TRBD1	.	CASSETGAVQPQHF	TGTGCCAGCAGCGAGACAGGGGCAGTTCAGCCCCAGCATTTT
14	TRBV5-4	TRBJ2-5	.	many	CASSLVGGEETQYF	TGTGCCAGCAGCTTGGTAGGAGGGGAAGAGACCCAGTACTTC
14	TRBV18	TRBJ1-1	.	.	CASSGERMNTEAFF	TGTGCCAGCTCAGGGGAAAGAATGAACACTGAAGCTTTCTTT
15	TRBV20-1	TRBJ2-1	.	many	CSARDRDSFYNEQFF	TGCAGTGCTAGAGATCGTGATAGCTTCTACAATGAGCAGTTCTTC
16	TRBV13	TRBJ2-7	TRBD2	few	CASSPAIAGGPHEQYF	TGTGCCAGCAGCCCAGCCATAGCGGGGGGGCCCCACGAGCAGTACTTC
15	TRBV7-3	TRBJ2-1	TRBD2	many	CASSPGLAILNEQFF	TGTGCCAGCAGCCCGGGACTAGCGATACTTAATGAGCAGTTCTTC
15	TRBV7-2	TRBJ2-1	TRBD2	.	CASSNSGRAYNEQFF	TGTGCCAGCAGCAATAGCGGGAGGGCCTACAATGAGCAGTTCTTC
17	TRBV14	TRBJ2-1	.	many	CASSPYWGPHIYNEQFF	TGTGCCAGCAGCCCCTACTGGGGACCCCATATATACAATGAGCAGTTCTTC
14	TRBV19	TRBJ1-5	.	many	CASSIAGMNSPQHF	TGTGCCAGTAGTATCGCTGGGATGAATTCGCCCCAGCATTTT
14	TRBV14	TRBJ1-2	TRBD1	few	CASSQERGRSGYTF	TGTGCCAGCAGCCAAGAGAGGGGGCGGAGCGGCTACACCTTC
15	TRBV5-4	TRBJ2-1	.	few	CASRAGTGSYNEQFF	TGTGCCAGCAGAGCAGGGACTGGGTCCTACAATGAGCAGTTCTTC
18	TRBV4-1	TRBJ1-3	.	many	CASSQENGDGSSGNTIYF	TGCGCCAGCAGCCAAGAAAATGGAGACGGGAGCTCTGGAAACACCATATATTTT
9	TRBV6-2/TRBV6-3	TRBJ2-7	.	many	CASIGEQYF	TGTGCCAGCATAGGGGAGCAGTACTTC
16	TRBV6-5	TRBJ2-1	TRBD2	many	CASSYTSGRAYNEQFF	TGTGCCAGCAGTTACACTAGCGGGAGGGCTTACAATGAGCAGTTCTTC
15	TRBV28	TRBJ2-5	.	many	CASSPRTAGAETQYF	TGTGCCAGCAGCCCACGAACGGCAGGGGCAGAGACCCAGTACTTC